This T cell receptor (beta chain) appears in the sequencing data of a study of vaccination and CD4 T cells after COVID-19 (dated by TCRdb to about 2022). Background on the whole study: In the convalescent cohort there were six males and four females, among whom were two Hispanic individuals, seven Caucasians, two Asians and one multiracial person. Participants got two doses of the Pfizer-BioNTech BNT162b2 vaccine (n=8) or two doses of the Moderna mRNA-1273 vaccine (n=2). Post-COVID blood samples from convalescent patients were collected a median of roughly 100 days after diagnosis, with a range of 35 to 161 days. Post-vaccine blood samples were collected a median of approximately 72 days after the second vaccine dose, ranging from roughly 13 to 250 days. For stimulating the cultures, overlapping spike peptide pools were used, derived from SARS-CoV-2 as well as from the common cold coronaviruses HCoV-NL63, HCoV-OC43 and HCoV-229E. In control cultures, a CEFX viral epitope pool was used as positive control, an HIV-1 Nef peptide pool was used as negative control, or no peptide was added. The spike-specific CD4+ TCR repertoire was compared before and after mRNA vaccination in under 11 COVID-19 convalescent patients and a handful of infection-naive healthy vaccine recipients. What the authors observed across the whole study: Of the vaccine-specific clones found in convalescent patients, nearly all (304 of 307) were mono-reactive for SARS-CoV-2 spike instead of being cross-reactive with common cold coronaviruses. Relatively few convalescent patients were included in the study, and early timepoints after natural infection were not analyzed. In convalescent patients, a median roughly 85% of post-vaccine SARS-CoV-2-reactive clones were detected only after vaccination, suggesting vaccine-specific priming. Although the median number of SARS-CoV-2-reactive clonotypes went up from roughly 23 after infection to 38 after vaccination, the increase was not significant.

Receptors were amplified or captured by PCR. TCR sequencing of DNA from cultured CD4+ T cells used the Oncomine TCR Beta short-read assay at the Johns Hopkins FTIC core. The QIAamp micro DNA kit was used to extract genomic DNA from the cultured CD4+ T cells. Oncomine TCR Beta libraries from cultured CD4+ T cells were pooled with unique dual indexes and sequenced on an Illumina iSeq 100. Turning to the authors' computational methods: Non-productive sequences were removed, and CDR3s that did not start with C, did not end with F or W, or were shorter than 7 amino acids were discarded. Antigen-specific clonotypes were identified with the MANAFEST web application by comparing peptide-stimulated wells with reference and other culture wells. An FDR below 0.05, an odds ratio above 5, and a productive frequency above 0.1% in at least two of three replicate wells were required for clones to be considered positive. A clonotype counted as cross-reactive if it showed significant expansion both in the SARS-CoV-2 spike wells and in at least one common cold coronavirus spike condition. Using R version 3.6.1, CDR3 homology was evaluated through Levenshtein distances (stringdist) along with unrooted phylogenetic trees (ape). Starting from the raw public reads, TCRdb applied fastp trimming at Q25, assembled clones with MiXCR and retained in-frame beta chains. CDR3 protein sequences are deduplicated, and each keeps its most common genes and DNA. These V and J calls derive from TCRdb rather than the authors' analysis. This sample is represented by 16,000 or so distinct CDR3 sequences; roughly four fifths of them were singletons. The biggest ten clones account for over 9% of the sample.

What the treatment or condition label conveys for this sample: roughly nine-day PBMC culture with coronavirus spike peptide pools or control peptides (ViraFEST assay). The study used the ViraFEST assay, which expanded antigen-specific T cells with peptide pools and then identified expanded clonotypes by TCR sequencing. Healthy vaccine recipients had no prior SARS-CoV-2 infection, confirmed by negative nucleocapsid antibody tests before and after vaccination. Each well held approximately 2 million PBMCs cultured in IMDM containing approximately 5% human AB serum and approximately 9.1 IU/ml IL-2, with about 9.1 ug/ml peptide pools added. Half of the culture medium was replaced with fresh IL-2-containing medium on days 3 and 7. CD4+ T cells were isolated after less than twelve days of culture through negative selection using the EasySep CD4+ T cell isolation kit. Ficoll-Paque Plus gradient centrifugation was used to isolate PBMCs from whole blood, and the isolated PBMCs were then either used fresh or cryopreserved at -140C. Triplicate wells were generally used for each culture condition.

A distance of 12 bases separates the germline ends of V and J, which lose 8 bases and 4 bases respectively. The cysteine opens and the phenylalanine closes a CDR3 of 12 amino acids. Only the CDR3 portion is preserved as DNA: 36 bases, with reading frame beginning at the first base. About this clonotype: Its specific antigen is unknown. No base qualities exist here, and no much larger clone lies one base off it.

The sample here was CD4+ T cells from blood, cultured in vitro, taken after SARS-CoV-2 vaccination. The clonotype was recovered from a human donor who received a COVID-19 vaccine. The chain is encoded by TRBV5-3 joined to TRBJ1-2, with no reliable assignment of the D segment. TRBV5-3 is an open reading frame whose function is uncertain. DNA sequence: TGTGCCAGCAGTAGGAGGCGCTATGGCTACACCTTC. Its protein reads: CASSRRRYGYTF.